This T cell receptor beta chain was captured by sequencing in a study of cytomegalovirus exposure and HLA in healthy donors. This PCR relied on a set of 60 Vbeta primers and 13 Jbeta primers. Produced via immunoSEQ multiplex PCR; TCRdb's table is partial and in-frame only. The sample holds some 66,000 clones; 60% to 80% are singletons and the top ten take about 8%. Looked up from germline, CDR1 is SGHTA and CDR2 is FQGNSA. This CDR3 region has 14 residues. V was clipped by 6 bases and J by 3 bases, with 11 bases between them. V gene TRBV7-2 combines with J gene TRBJ1-4; D uncertain. What was sequenced was PBMCs. This TCR came from a man between 60 and 70 years old in good health and CMV-seropositive. CDR3 bases: TGTGCCAGCAGGCCAGTGTTGTCTAATGAAAAACTGTTTTTT. Protein: CASRPVLSNEKLFF.